Shown below are 23 T cell receptor beta chains from a single sample sequenced in a study of T cell repertoires in cytomegalovirus infection. Using its own MiXCR run on the reads, TCRdb lists one record per CDR3 protein. The sample has over 150,000 distinct CDR3 sequences; around 14% are singletons. Sequencing input: PBMCs. Source of these receptors: a human donor in good health (CMV status not recorded). Some clones in this sample may be carry-over from other donors' samples.

The chain employs TRBV14 and TRBJ2-2; TRBD1 agrees at 9 bases. CDR3 length: 16 amino acids. CDR1 SGHDN and CDR2 FVKESK come from the germline V gene. With V trimmed by 4 bases and J by 5 bases, 8 bases remained unmatched. CDR3 sequence (DNA): TGTGCCAGCAGCCTGATAACAGGACAGGGGACCGGGGAGCTGTTTTTT. This translates into CASSLITGQGTGELFF. The full variable domain, rest sourced from reference TRBV14 and TRBJ2-2, is EAGVTQFPSHSVIEKGQTVTLRCDPISGHDNLYWYRRVMGKEIKFLLHFVKESKQDESGMPNNRFLAERTGGTYSTLKVQPAELEDSGVYFCASSLITGQGTGELFFGEGSRLTVL.

The V and J genes are TRBV28 and TRBJ1-1; D unresolved. Trimming stripped 2 bases from V and 6 bases from J, with 7 bases between. Germline CDR1 reads MDHEN; CDR2 reads SYDVKM. The CDR3 loop spans 12 amino acids. This CDR3 reads CASSLAMAEAFF. DNA for the CDR3: TGTGCCAGCAGTTTAGCAATGGCTGAAGCTTTCTTT.

Ten or more counts support this clonotype. The chain recombines TRBV7-8 with TRBJ1-3; D is unresolved. The germline V gene has CDR1 SGHVS and CDR2 FQNEAQ. Trimming cost V 2 bases and J 4 bases, with 12 bases left between them. This CDR3 is built from 15 residues. CDR3 coding DNA: TGTGCCAGCAGCTTAATGTGGGCGAGAGGAAACACCATATATTTT. Translation: CASSLMWARGNTIYF.

In its sample, this clonotype was seen many times. The chain carries TRBV10-3 and TRBJ1-2; possible D gene TRBD1, 5 bases. The germline V gene has CDR1 ENHRY and CDR2 SYGVKD. The CDR3 extends over 15 amino acids. Trimming left V 0 bases short and J 4 bases short, with 12 bases between. DNA for the CDR3: TGTGCCATCAGTGAGTCAGGACGGGGACTCTATGGCTACACCTTC. Amino acid sequence: CAISESGRGLYGYTF.

The sample holds a few counts of this clonotype. The rearrangement uses TRBV28 and TRBJ1-1, with 7 bases fitting TRBD1. Germline assignment: CDR1 MDHEN and CDR2 SYDVKM. This CDR3 comprises 14 residues. Trimming cost V 6 bases and J 0 bases; bases outside gene matches: 4. In DNA, the CDR3 is TGTGCCAGCAGGAAGGGACAGTTGAACACTGAAGCTTTCTTT. Residues: CASRKGQLNTEAFF. Based on the CDR3 plus reference TRBV28 and TRBJ1-1, the full variable domain is DVKVTQSSRYLVKRTGEKVFLECVQDMDHENMFWYRQDPGLGLRLIYFSYDVKMKEKGDIPEGYSVSREKKERFSLILESASTNQTSMYLCASRKGQLNTEAFFGQGTRLTVV.

The chain links TRBV20-1 to TRBJ1-1; 8 bases are a match to TRBD1. The trim removed 0 bases at V and 10 bases at J, leaving 4 bases unmatched. In germline, CDR1 is DFQATT, CDR2 SNEGSKA (reference sequence). The CDR3 is 12 residues long. CDR3 sequence: CSARDLDRAAFF. The CDR3 DNA is TGCAGTGCTAGAGATTTGGACAGGGCAGCTTTCTTT.

This clonotype was recorded at least ten times. V is TRBV28 and J is TRBJ2-1, with D perhaps assigned TRBD1 or TRBD2 (6 bases each). The V gene's germline CDR1 is MDHEN and CDR2 SYDVKM. Trimming shortened V by 3 bases and J by 5 bases, and 20 bases separated the two germline ends. This CDR3 is built from 17 residues. CDR3 in DNA: TGTGCCAGCAGTTTCAGTTTTGTGCGAAGGGGGGACAATGAGCAGTTCTTC. This translates into CASSFSFVRRGDNEQFF. Variable domain in full (rest from reference TRBV28 and TRBJ2-1): DVKVTQSSRYLVKRTGEKVFLECVQDMDHENMFWYRQDPGLGLRLIYFSYDVKMKEKGDIPEGYSVSREKKERFSLILESASTNQTSMYLCASSFSFVRRGDNEQFFGPGTRLTVL.

This clonotype was picked up a small number of times. V gene TRBV15 combines with J gene TRBJ1-2; D remains ambiguous. CDR1 and CDR2 (germline): LNHNV, YYDKDF (reference sequence). The V and J ends lost 0 bases and 3 bases respectively, with 11 bases between them. This CDR3 spans 15 amino acids. The CDR3 sequence: CATSRDRILHYGYTF. CDR3 DNA sequence: TGTGCCACCAGCAGAGATCGGATCCTTCACTATGGCTACACCTTC.

The sample holds many counts of this clonotype. This rearrangement joins TRBV4-1 to TRBJ1-2, with D possibly matching TRBD1 (6 bases). Germline CDR1 reads MGHRA; CDR2 reads YSYEKL. The CDR3 sequence is 16 residues long. The ends were cut back, 0 bases at V and 4 bases at J, with 15 bases in the middle. CDR3 bases: TGCGCCAGCAGCCAAGAGGCAGCGACAGGACTCTATGGCTACACCTTC. Translation gives CASSQEAATGLYGYTF.

This clonotype was recorded at least ten times. The V and J genes are TRBV28 and TRBJ1-1; D perhaps matches TRBD1 (5 bases). The CDR3 contains 17 residues. Per the germline V gene, CDR1 is MDHEN and CDR2 is SYDVKM. Trimming removed 6 bases at V and 0 bases at J, with 20 bases between. The CDR3 loop reads CASRPSYRTRMNTEAFF. The CDR3 nucleotides are TGTGCCAGCAGACCATCCTACAGGACCCGCATGAACACTGAAGCTTTCTTT. Complete variable domain (other parts from reference TRBV28 and TRBJ1-1): DVKVTQSSRYLVKRTGEKVFLECVQDMDHENMFWYRQDPGLGLRLIYFSYDVKMKEKGDIPEGYSVSREKKERFSLILESASTNQTSMYLCASRPSYRTRMNTEAFFGQGTRLTVV.

CDR3 nucleotides: TGTGCCGAAGGACAGGGGGACAAAGGAAACTACGAGCAGTACTTC. Its translation: CAEGQGDKGNYEQYF. The rearrangement uses TRBV7-3 and TRBJ2-7; 10 positions agree with TRBD1. The germline V gene encodes CDR1 SGHTA and CDR2 FQGTGA. The CDR3 contains 15 residues. J was trimmed by 3 bases and V by 11 bases; bases with no gene match: 13.

This clonotype was counted many times. The chain is built from TRBV7-2 and TRBJ1-5; perhaps TRBD1 as D (5 bases). Germline V gene data show CDR1 as SGHTA and CDR2 as FQGNSA. V lost 5 bases and J 0 bases, leaving 11 bases between the germline ends. The CDR3 covers 15 residues. CDR3 protein: CASSPGWFSNQPQHF. CDR3 coding DNA: TGTGCCAGCAGCCCAGGGTGGTTTAGCAATCAGCCCCAGCATTTT.

The CDR3 here is CASHVDPFQADTQYF. In DNA, the CDR3 is TGTGCCAGTCACGTTGACCCTTTTCAGGCAGATACGCAGTATTTT. This chain uses TRBV6-6 with TRBJ2-3; D remains unclear. CDR3 length: 15 amino acids. Trimming pared 9 bases from V and 4 bases from J, leaving 20 bases between. Germline assignment: CDR1 MNHNY and CDR2 SVGAGI (reference sequence).

This chain links TRBV23-1 with TRBJ2-2; D not certain. TRBV23-1 is placed among ORFs of uncertain function. Deletions cut 0 bases from V and 2 bases from J, with 4 bases between. The CDR3 covers 14 residues. The CDR3 DNA follows: TGCGCCAGCAGTCAATCGACTAACACCGGGGAGCTGTTTTTT. Its translation: CASSQSTNTGELFF.

This clonotype was observed at least ten times. The chain employs TRBV30 and TRBJ2-1; a weak D match, TRBD1 (6 bases). This CDR3 has 15 amino acids. Germline CDR1 is GTSNPN and CDR2 is SVGIG (reference sequence). The V gene lost 0 bases and the J gene lost 7 bases, with 16 bases spanning the gap. In DNA form, the CDR3 reads TGTGCCTGGAGTGTCACAGGGTCGTTTAGGAATGAGCAGTTCTTC. This sequence encodes CAWSVTGSFRNEQFF.

This clonotype was observed a few times. The chain joins TRBV5-6 to TRBJ1-3, with D unclear. Germline assignment: CDR1 SGHDT and CDR2 YYEEEE. CDR3 length: 18 residues. The ends were cut back, 0 bases at V and 0 bases at J, with 16 bases in the middle. The CDR3 nucleotides read TGTGCCAGCAGCTTGGTACTCTTGCGGGCTGACTCTGGAAACACCATATATTTT. As protein: CASSLVLLRADSGNTIYF.

This clonotype has more than one count but fewer than ten. The J gene is TRBJ2-1, the V gene TRBV4-2; 10 bases fit TRBD2. V lost 2 bases to trimming and J lost 2 bases; unmatched junction nucleotides: 6. From germline, CDR1 is LGHNA and CDR2 YNFKEQ. The CDR3 is 17 amino acids. For the CDR3, the DNA is TGTGCCAGCAGCCAACAAATCGGGACTAGCGCCTACAATGAGCAGTTCTTC. Translated, it gives CASSQQIGTSAYNEQFF.

This clonotype was detected a few times. V gene TRBV6-4 combines with J gene TRBJ2-2; a possible D gene is TRBD2 (6 bases). This CDR3 has 15 residues. V shed 8 bases and J shed 5 bases, with 18 bases lying between them. The germline gives CDR1 MRHNA, CDR2 SNTAGT. CDR3 sequence: CASSVAGRGTGELFF. The DNA of the CDR3 is TGTGCCAGCTCGGTGGCAGGTCGGGGGACCGGGGAGCTGTTTTTT.

There are a few counts of this clonotype. V is TRBV27 and J is TRBJ1-2; weak D call: TRBD1 (6 bases). This CDR3 region has 13 residues. Germline lookup yields CDR1 MNHEY and CDR2 SMNVEV (reference sequence). V shed 7 bases and J shed 2 bases, with 11 bases lying between them. In DNA, the CDR3 is TGTGCCAGCACGCGAACAGGGAACTATGGCTACACCTTC. Translating it yields CASTRTGNYGYTF.

In its sample, this clonotype was seen many times. The rearrangement joins TRBV7-3 to TRBJ1-6; no reliable D call. The CDR3 consists of 13 residues. Trimming cost V 5 bases and J 4 bases, with 6 bases left between them. Germline values: CDR1 SGHTA, CDR2 FQGTGA. The CDR3 DNA reads TGTGCCAGCAGCCTTACTTATAATTCACCCCTCCACTTT. Protein: CASSLTYNSPLHF.

This clonotype has at least ten counts. The gene calls are TRBV7-2 and TRBJ2-1, with D uncertain. Germline V gene data show CDR1 as SGHTA and CDR2 as FQGNSA. This CDR3 has 12 residues. The germline V and J ends were trimmed by 3 bases and 10 bases, with 10 bases remaining between them. The CDR3 nucleotides are TGTGCCAGCAGCTTCTACTCCCAAGAGCAGTTCTTC. Protein: CASSFYSQEQFF.

This clonotype showed up many times. The chain joins TRBV7-9 to TRBJ2-7; D is undetermined. V was clipped by 2 bases and J by 7 bases, with 6 bases between them. Germline CDR1 reads SEHNR; CDR2 reads FQNEAQ (reference sequence). This CDR3 comprises 11 residues. This CDR3 is CASSLSLEQYF. In nucleotides, the CDR3 is TGTGCCAGCAGCTTAAGTCTGGAGCAGTACTTC.

This clonotype was seen ten or more times. V gene TRBV7-9 combines with J gene TRBJ2-7; 10 nucleotides line up with TRBD1. Trimming removed 5 bases from V and 0 bases from J; junction bases left unmatched: 7. This CDR3 spans 16 amino acids. Germline CDR1 SEHNR, CDR2 FQNEAQ (reference sequence). Here the CDR3 DNA reads TGTGCCAGCAGCCCCGGACAGGGGGTAAGCTCCTACGAGCAGTACTTC. Translation gives CASSPGQGVSSYEQYF.